This T cell receptor beta chain derives from a study of blood T cell repertoires in COVID-19. Study context: Sites across the United States, Italy and Spain contributed samples from acute and convalescent COVID-19. PBMCs, B-cell-depleted T cells, or T cells provided the cDNA or gDNA that made up the material.

Germline trimming cut 2 bases from V and 7 bases from J; bases unmatched to any gene: 2. The CDR3 length is 14 residues. Germline lookup yields CDR1 SGHRS and CDR2 YFSETQ. The method was immunoSEQ multiplex PCR; TCRdb's version includes in-frame clones alone and lacks a portion of them. Counted here are 150,000 or so clones, 70% to 85% occurring once; the ten biggest clones make up 1% to 1.5%. Sample: peripheral blood. The chain combines TRBV5-1 with TRBJ2-1; 11 positions match TRBD2. This receptor was obtained from a man in his 60s who had recovered from COVID-19. The CDR3 DNA follows: TGCGCCAGCAGCTTACTAGCGGGGGAAAATGAGCAGTTCTTC. Translating it yields CASSLLAGENEQFF.